This is a list of T cell receptor beta chains from one sample in a study of blood T cells in healthy people across ages. TCRdb independently ran MiXCR on the 5' RACE reads; one entry per CDR3 protein. The sample lists about 1.1 million distinct CDR3 sequences; 35% to 45% were seen once. Sequencing used blood. These receptors were taken from a man aged 18 to 29 in good health. The CDR3 runs from the conserved cysteine through the conserved F or W.

J,V,CDR3
TRBJ2-3,TRBV29-1,CSVERAGTTDTQYF
TRBJ2-1,TRBV28,CASRPGQNYNEQFF
TRBJ2-1,TRBV20-1,CSAPREGGNEQFF
TRBJ2-1,TRBV4-1,CASSHEQGANNEQFF
TRBJ2-3,TRBV7-8,CASSSEADTQYF
TRBJ1-1,TRBV20-1,CSAREPQAQEAFF
TRBJ1-2,TRBV20-1,CSAMGRTSLGYTF
TRBJ2-2,TRBV10-3,CAISVGRVNTGELFF
TRBJ2-5,TRBV4-2,CASSQDWGRGLQETQYF
TRBJ1-1,TRBV7-9,CASSFGGTDPEAFF
TRBJ1-1,TRBV4-3,CASSQPSGANTEAFF
TRBJ1-3,TRBV5-1,CASSLTGGESTGNTIYF
TRBJ2-1,TRBV9,CASSGENRLRGYNEQFF
TRBJ2-6,TRBV20-1,CSARGPSWANVLTF
TRBJ2-7,TRBV7-9,CASSNGGSYEQYF
TRBJ2-7,TRBV7-9,CASSNGPPRSSYEQYF
TRBJ1-2,TRBV20-1,CSAAGGDGHTF
TRBJ2-2,TRBV12-3/TRBV12-4,CASSSAGNQELFF
TRBJ2-1,TRBV4-2,CASSQDPSGERYNEQFF
TRBJ1-1,TRBV5-6,CASSLHRMTTEAFF
TRBJ2-3,TRBV5-6,CASSARSPGWTDTQYF
TRBJ2-1,TRBV27,CASSLSLQGEQFF
TRBJ1-2,TRBV4-2,CASSQDWDIYNYGYTF
TRBJ2-2,TRBV29-1,CSVSGLAAGELFF
TRBJ2-5,TRBV24-1,CATSDPGQGNVETQYF
TRBJ2-7,TRBV20-1,CSARDRDYSCEQYF
.,TRBV10-3,CAINREGDNEQYF
TRBJ1-1,TRBV12-3/TRBV12-4,CASRPGFRDTEAFF